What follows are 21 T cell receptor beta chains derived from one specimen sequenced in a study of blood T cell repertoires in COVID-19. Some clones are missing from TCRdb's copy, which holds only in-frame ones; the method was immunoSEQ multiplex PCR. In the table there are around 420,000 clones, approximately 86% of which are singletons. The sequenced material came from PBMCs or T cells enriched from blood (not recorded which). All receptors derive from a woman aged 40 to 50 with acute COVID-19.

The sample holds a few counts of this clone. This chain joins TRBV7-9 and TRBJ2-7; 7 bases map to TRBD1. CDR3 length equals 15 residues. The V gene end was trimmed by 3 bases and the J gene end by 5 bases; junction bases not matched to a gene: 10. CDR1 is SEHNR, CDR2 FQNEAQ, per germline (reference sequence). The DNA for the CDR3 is TGTGCCAGCAGCTTCCCTAGACAGGGTGGGCACGAGCAGTACTTC. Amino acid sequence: CASSFPRQGGHEQYF. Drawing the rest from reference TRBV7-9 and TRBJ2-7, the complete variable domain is DTGVSQNPRHKITKRGQNVTFRCDPISEHNRLYWYRQTLGQGPEFLTYFQNEAQLEKSRLLSDRFSAERPKGSFSTLEIQRTEQGDSAMYLCASSFPRQGGHEQYFGPGTRLTVT.

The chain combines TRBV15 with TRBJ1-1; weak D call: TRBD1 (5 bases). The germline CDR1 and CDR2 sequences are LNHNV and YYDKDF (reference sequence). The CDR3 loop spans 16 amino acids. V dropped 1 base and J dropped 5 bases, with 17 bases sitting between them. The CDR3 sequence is CATSRGRTGGRTEAFF. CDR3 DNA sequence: TGTGCCACCAGCAGAGGACGTACGGGGGGAAGGACTGAAGCTTTCTTT.

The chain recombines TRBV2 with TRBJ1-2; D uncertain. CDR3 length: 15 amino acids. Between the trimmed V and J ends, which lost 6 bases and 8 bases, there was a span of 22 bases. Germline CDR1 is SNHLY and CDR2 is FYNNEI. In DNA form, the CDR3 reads TGTGCCAGCAGGGACCCAGGAGGGCCCGGTCTAGGCTACACCTTC. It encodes CASRDPGGPGLGYTF.

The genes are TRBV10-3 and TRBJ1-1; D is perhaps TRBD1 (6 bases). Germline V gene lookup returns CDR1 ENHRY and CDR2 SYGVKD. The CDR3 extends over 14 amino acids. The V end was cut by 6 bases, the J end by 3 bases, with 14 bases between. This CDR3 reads CAISLGGQDTEAFF. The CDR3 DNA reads TGTGCCATCAGCCTCGGGGGGCAGGACACTGAAGCTTTCTTT.

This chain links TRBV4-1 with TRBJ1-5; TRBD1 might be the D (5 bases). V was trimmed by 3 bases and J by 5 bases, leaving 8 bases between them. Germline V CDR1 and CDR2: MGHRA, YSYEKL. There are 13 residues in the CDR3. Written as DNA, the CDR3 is TGCGCCAGCAGCCAGGGGGGAGATCAGCCCCAGCATTTT. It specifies CASSQGGDQPQHF.

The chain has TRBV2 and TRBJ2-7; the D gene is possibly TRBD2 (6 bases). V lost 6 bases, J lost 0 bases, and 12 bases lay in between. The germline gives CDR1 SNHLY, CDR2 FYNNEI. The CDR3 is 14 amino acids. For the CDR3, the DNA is TGTGCCAGCAGGGAGGGTTCAAGCTCCTACGAGCAGTACTTC. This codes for CASREGSSSYEQYF.

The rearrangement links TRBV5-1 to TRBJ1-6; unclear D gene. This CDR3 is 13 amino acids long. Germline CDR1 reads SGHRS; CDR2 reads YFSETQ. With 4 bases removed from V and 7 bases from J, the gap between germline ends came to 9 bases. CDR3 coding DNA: TGCGCCAGCAGCCCGGAGGTAAATTCACCCCTCCACTTT. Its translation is CASSPEVNSPLHF.

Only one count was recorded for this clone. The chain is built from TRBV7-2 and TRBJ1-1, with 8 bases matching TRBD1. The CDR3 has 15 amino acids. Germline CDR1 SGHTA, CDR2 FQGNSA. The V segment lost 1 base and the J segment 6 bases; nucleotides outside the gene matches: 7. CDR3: CASSLVPGQGAEAFF. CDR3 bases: TGTGCCAGCAGCTTAGTACCCGGACAGGGCGCTGAAGCTTTCTTT.

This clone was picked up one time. CDR3 amino acids: CSARDQGGLFF. The CDR3, as DNA: TGCAGTGCTAGAGATCAGGGAGGACTGTTTTTT. This chain joins TRBV20-1 and TRBJ1-4; D may be TRBD1 (5 bases). V was pared by 0 bases and J by 13 bases, with 9 bases between. In germline, CDR1 is DFQATT, CDR2 SNEGSKA (reference sequence). The CDR3 sequence is 11 residues long.

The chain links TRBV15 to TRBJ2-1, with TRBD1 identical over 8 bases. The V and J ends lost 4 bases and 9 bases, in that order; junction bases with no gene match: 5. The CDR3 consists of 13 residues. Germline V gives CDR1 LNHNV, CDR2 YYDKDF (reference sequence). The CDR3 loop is CATSKTGVGEQFF. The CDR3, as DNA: TGTGCCACCAGCAAGACAGGGGTTGGTGAGCAGTTCTTC.

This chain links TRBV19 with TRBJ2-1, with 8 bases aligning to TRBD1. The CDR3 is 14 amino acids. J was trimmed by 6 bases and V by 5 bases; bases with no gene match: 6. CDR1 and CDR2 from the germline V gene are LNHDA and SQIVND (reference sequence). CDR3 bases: TGTGCCAGTAGTCTTGCCGGACAGGGCAATGAGCAGTTCTTC. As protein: CASSLAGQGNEQFF.

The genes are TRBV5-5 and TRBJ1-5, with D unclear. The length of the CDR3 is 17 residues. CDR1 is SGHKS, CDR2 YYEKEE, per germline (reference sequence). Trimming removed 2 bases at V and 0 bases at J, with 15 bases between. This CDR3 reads CASSLEAPMYSNQPQHF. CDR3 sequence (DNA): TGTGCCAGCAGCTTAGAAGCCCCCATGTATAGCAATCAGCCCCAGCATTTT.

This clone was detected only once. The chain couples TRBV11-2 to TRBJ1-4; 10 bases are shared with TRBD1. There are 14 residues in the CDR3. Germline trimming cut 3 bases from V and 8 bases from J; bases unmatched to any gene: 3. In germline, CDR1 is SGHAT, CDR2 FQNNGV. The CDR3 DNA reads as TGTGCCAGCAGCTTTGGGACAGGGGACGAAAAACTGTTTTTT. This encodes CASSFGTGDEKLFF.

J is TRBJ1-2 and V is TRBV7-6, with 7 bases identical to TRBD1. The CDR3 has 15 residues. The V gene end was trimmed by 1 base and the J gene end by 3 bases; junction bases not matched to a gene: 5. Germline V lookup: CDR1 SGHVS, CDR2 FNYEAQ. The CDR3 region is CASSLGQGWDYGYTF. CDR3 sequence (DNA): TGTGCCAGCAGCTTAGGACAGGGCTGGGACTATGGCTACACCTTC.

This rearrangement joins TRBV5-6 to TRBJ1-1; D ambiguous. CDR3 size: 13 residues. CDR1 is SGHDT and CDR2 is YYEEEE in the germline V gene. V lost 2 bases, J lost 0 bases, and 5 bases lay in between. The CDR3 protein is CASSLTVNTEAFF. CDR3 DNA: TGTGCCAGCAGCTTAACAGTGAACACTGAAGCTTTCTTT.

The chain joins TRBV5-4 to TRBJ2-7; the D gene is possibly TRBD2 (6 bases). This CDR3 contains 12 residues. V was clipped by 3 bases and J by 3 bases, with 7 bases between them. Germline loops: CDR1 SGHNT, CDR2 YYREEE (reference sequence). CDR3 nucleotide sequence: TGTGCCAGCAGCTGGGGGGACTACGAGCAGTACTTC. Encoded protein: CASSWGDYEQYF.

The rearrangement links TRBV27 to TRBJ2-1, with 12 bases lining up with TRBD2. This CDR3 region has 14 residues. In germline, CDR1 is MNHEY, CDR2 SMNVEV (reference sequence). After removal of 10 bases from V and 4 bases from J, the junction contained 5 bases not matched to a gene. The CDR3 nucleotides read TGTGCCATACCCCTAGCGGGGGGGTACAATGAGCAGTTCTTC. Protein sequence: CAIPLAGGYNEQFF.

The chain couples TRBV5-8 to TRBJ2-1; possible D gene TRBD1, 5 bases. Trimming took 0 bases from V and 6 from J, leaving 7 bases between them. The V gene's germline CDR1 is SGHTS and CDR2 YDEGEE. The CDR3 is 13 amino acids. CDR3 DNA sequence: TGTGCCAGCAGCTTGGGGACACCCAATGAGCAGTTCTTC. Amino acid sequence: CASSLGTPNEQFF.

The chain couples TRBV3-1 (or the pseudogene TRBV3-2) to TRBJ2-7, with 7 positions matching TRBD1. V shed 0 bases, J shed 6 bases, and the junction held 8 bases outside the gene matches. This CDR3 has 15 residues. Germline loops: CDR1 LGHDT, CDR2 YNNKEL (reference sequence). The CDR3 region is CASSQDLEGAREQYF. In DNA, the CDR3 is TGTGCCAGCAGCCAAGATCTTGAGGGGGCGCGCGAGCAGTACTTC.

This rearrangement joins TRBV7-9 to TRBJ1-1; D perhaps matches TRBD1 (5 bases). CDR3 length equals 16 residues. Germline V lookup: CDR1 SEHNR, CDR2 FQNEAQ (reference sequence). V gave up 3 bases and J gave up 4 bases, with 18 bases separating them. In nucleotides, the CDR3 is TGTGCCAGCAGCTTTACTCTAGGGGCGGGGGGCACTGAAGCTTTCTTT. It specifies CASSFTLGAGGTEAFF. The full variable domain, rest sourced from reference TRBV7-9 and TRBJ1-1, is DTGVSQNPRHKITKRGQNVTFRCDPISEHNRLYWYRQTLGQGPEFLTYFQNEAQLEKSRLLSDRFSAERPKGSFSTLEIQRTEQGDSAMYLCASSFTLGAGGTEAFFGQGTRLTVV.

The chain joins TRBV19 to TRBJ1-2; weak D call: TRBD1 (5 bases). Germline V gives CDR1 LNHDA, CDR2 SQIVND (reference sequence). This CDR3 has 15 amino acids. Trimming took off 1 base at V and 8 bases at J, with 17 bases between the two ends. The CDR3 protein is CASSIAKQAGRGYTF. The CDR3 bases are TGTGCCAGTAGTATAGCGAAACAGGCCGGTCGGGGCTACACCTTC. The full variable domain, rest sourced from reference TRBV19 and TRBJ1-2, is DGGITQSPKYLFRKEGQNVTLSCEQNLNHDAMYWYRQDPGQGLRLIYYSQIVNDFQKGDIAEGYSVSREKKESFPLTVTSAQKNPTAFYLCASSIAKQAGRGYTFGSGTRLTVV.